The 20 T cell receptor beta chains given below trace back to one sample, sequenced in a study of shared clonotypes between healthy human individuals. Repertoires were generated with immunoSEQ multiplex PCR, while TCRdb's copy carries only in-frame clones and drops some. The repertoire includes approximately 2,000,000 clones, 80% to 95% of them detected once, and around 0.38% sits in the top ten. Sequences were obtained from naive CD4+ T cells from PBMCs. As to subset: CD45RA+ positively selected. All receptors derive from a man aged 18 to 35 in good health. Some clones in this sample may be carry-over from other donors' samples.

This chain joins TRBV27 and TRBJ2-1; D tentatively reads TRBD1 or TRBD2 (5 bases each). Between the trimmed V and J ends, which lost 6 bases and 10 bases, there was a span of 16 bases. This CDR3 spans 13 amino acids. The germline V gene encodes CDR1 MNHEY and CDR2 SMNVEV (reference sequence). The CDR3 bases are TGTGCCAGCAGATATCGGGGACCCCACGAGCAGTTCTTC. This gives the protein CASRYRGPHEQFF.

Written as DNA, the CDR3 is TGTGCCAGCAGTGGACAGCCAAACTATGGCTACACCTTC. It encodes CASSGQPNYGYTF. The chain is built from TRBV6-1 and TRBJ1-2; a weak D match, TRBD1 (5 bases). Germline V CDR1 and CDR2: MNHNS, SASEGT. V lost 4 bases to trimming and J lost 2 bases, with 8 bases between them. The CDR3 consists of 13 residues.

As concerns this clone: Different DNA sequences within this sample yield the same CDR3. The V gene is TRBV7-3, the J gene TRBJ2-3; the match to TRBD1 covers 7 bases. V was pared by 4 bases and J by 1 base, with 2 bases of the junction left unmatched. CDR3 length equals 14 residues. Germline V gene lookup returns CDR1 SGHTA and CDR2 FQGTGA. DNA for the CDR3: TGTGCCAGCAGCTCCCAGGGGGGCACAGATACGCAGTATTTT. Translated: CASSSQGGTDTQYF.

The gene calls are TRBV7-2 and TRBJ2-7, with a possible D match to TRBD2 (6 bases). The CDR3 length is 13 residues. Trimming removed 8 bases at V and 4 bases at J, with 15 bases between. CDR1 is SGHTA and CDR2 is FQGNSA in the germline V gene. This chain's CDR3 is CASATRALYEQYF. The CDR3 nucleotides are TGTGCCAGCGCGACTAGAGCATTGTACGAGCAGTACTTC.

The V gene is TRBV7-3, the J gene TRBJ1-2, with 7 bases identical to TRBD1. Trimming at V came to 1 base and at J to 8 bases, leaving 10 bases not matched to a gene. CDR1 SGHTA and CDR2 FQGTGA come from the germline V gene. The CDR3 has 15 residues. The CDR3 nucleotides are TGTGCCAGCAGCTTAAGGGTACAGGGGACGAGGGGCTACACCTTC. As protein: CASSLRVQGTRGYTF.

The chain joins TRBV12-5 to TRBJ1-1; D gene ambiguous. This CDR3 comprises 13 residues. Trimming pared 9 bases from V and 0 bases from J, leaving 11 bases between. CDR1 and CDR2 from the germline V gene are LGHNT and FRNRAP. The DNA for the CDR3 is TGTGCTAGCGCCGCAGGCCTGAACACTGAAGCTTTCTTT. Translated, it gives CASAAGLNTEAFF.

The chain joins TRBV4-2 to TRBJ2-1; possibly TRBD1 for D (6 bases). CDR3 length: 12 amino acids. CDR1 LGHNA and CDR2 YNFKEQ come from the germline V gene. V shed 0 bases and J shed 13 bases, with 10 bases lying between them. The CDR3 DNA sequence: TGTGCCAGCAGCCAAGATGGGGGCCAACAGTTCTTC. Residues: CASSQDGGQQFF.

The chain joins TRBV19 to TRBJ2-7; D is undetermined. Germline assignment: CDR1 LNHDA and CDR2 SQIVND (reference sequence). Deletions cut 3 bases from V and 5 bases from J, with 14 bases between. The CDR3 length is 14 residues. The DNA of the CDR3 is TGTGCCAGTAGTATCCTCCCCGGTCCCCACGAGCAGTACTTC. This encodes CASSILPGPHEQYF.

The chain carries TRBV27 and TRBJ1-2; D is possibly TRBD1 (5 bases). Germline V gene data show CDR1 as MNHEY and CDR2 as SMNVEV (reference sequence). V was shortened by 5 bases and J by 5 bases, with 12 bases between the two germline ends. CDR3 length: 13 residues. The CDR3 protein is CASSPRAGYGYTF. The CDR3 nucleotides are TGTGCCAGCAGTCCTCGAGCAGGGTATGGCTACACCTTC.

Concerning this clone: The sample carries other DNA sequences with the same CDR3. The chain combines TRBV11-2 with TRBJ2-5, with D perhaps TRBD1 (6 bases). Trimming took off 1 base at V and 5 bases at J, with 8 bases between the two ends. This CDR3 comprises 13 residues. Germline-derived CDR1 and CDR2 are SGHAT and FQNNGV. The CDR3 protein is CASSLAGAETQYF. CDR3 DNA: TGTGCCAGCAGCTTAGCAGGGGCCGAGACCCAGTACTTC.

This clone has a single count. This chain uses TRBV7-2 with TRBJ2-7; 11 bases fit TRBD2. The CDR3 loop spans 16 amino acids. Germline CDR1 and CDR2: SGHTA and FQGNSA. V lost 5 bases, J lost 2 bases, and 8 bases stayed unmatched. CDR3 bases: TGTGCCAGCAGCCCCCCCTTAGCGGGAGGGCCCTACGAGCAGTACTTC. Translated, it gives CASSPPLAGGPYEQYF. The complete variable domain, with remaining parts taken from reference TRBV7-2 and TRBJ2-7, reads GAGVSQSPSNKVTEKGKDVELRCDPISGHTALYWYRQSLGQGLEFLIYFQGNSAPDKSGLPSDRFSAERTGGSVSTLTIQRTQQEDSAVYLCASSPPLAGGPYEQYFGPGTRLTVT.

Ten or more counts support this clone. The chain uses TRBV29-1 and TRBJ1-2; tentatively, D is TRBD1 (6 bases). The CDR3 length is 15 residues. Germline V gives CDR1 SQVTM, CDR2 ANQGSEA. Trimming removed 4 bases from V and 8 bases from J, with 23 bases in between. The chain's CDR3 is CSVGLPFGGEGGYTF. The CDR3 bases are TGCAGCGTTGGACTCCCTTTCGGGGGCGAAGGCGGCTACACCTTC.

The chain is built from TRBV19 and TRBJ2-5, with TRBD2 matching 11 bases. Germline V gene sequence: CDR1 LNHDA, CDR2 SQIVND (reference sequence). This CDR3 comprises 16 residues. The ends lost 5 bases at V and 1 base at J; junction bases unmatched: 6. As DNA, the CDR3 is TGTGCCAGTAGTGGACGACTAGCGGGACCCCAAGAGACCCAGTACTTC. This translates into CASSGRLAGPQETQYF. Variable domain in full (rest from reference TRBV19 and TRBJ2-5): DGGITQSPKYLFRKEGQNVTLSCEQNLNHDAMYWYRQDPGQGLRLIYYSQIVNDFQKGDIAEGYSVSREKKESFPLTVTSAQKNPTAFYLCASSGRLAGPQETQYFGPGTRLLVL.

The genes are TRBV7-9 and TRBJ2-2; tentatively, D is TRBD1 (5 bases). V was trimmed by 5 bases and J by 7 bases, leaving 17 bases between them. CDR1 and CDR2 (germline): SEHNR, FQNEAQ (reference sequence). This CDR3 is built from 15 residues. As DNA, the CDR3 is TGTGCCAGCAGCCCAAACCATACAGGCAGCGGGGAGCTGTTTTTT. This sequence encodes CASSPNHTGSGELFF.

This chain joins TRBV29-1 and TRBJ1-1; D gene unclear. The CDR3 length is 17 residues. V dropped 0 bases and J dropped 1 base, with 18 bases sitting between them. The germline V gene encodes CDR1 SQVTM and CDR2 ANQGSEA. CDR3 sequence: CSVEEPLMGRWNTEAFF. The CDR3 DNA reads as TGCAGCGTTGAAGAGCCCCTCATGGGCAGATGGAACACTGAAGCTTTCTTT.

The chain has TRBV5-1 and TRBJ2-2; 8 nucleotides agree with TRBD1. Germline assignment: CDR1 SGHRS and CDR2 YFSETQ. This CDR3 is built from 17 residues. V was pared by 0 bases and J by 3 bases, with 7 bases of the junction left unmatched. CDR3 amino acids: CASSLAAGGGDTGELFF. Here the CDR3 DNA reads TGCGCCAGCAGCTTGGCTGCAGGGGGCGGGGACACCGGGGAGCTGTTTTTT.

This sequence joins TRBV6-1 and TRBJ1-4; a possible D gene is TRBD1 (5 bases). This CDR3 comprises 14 residues. V was pared by 8 bases and J by 3 bases, with 13 bases between. Germline V gene lookup returns CDR1 MNHNS and CDR2 SASEGT. The CDR3 sequence: CASEAGSANEKLFF. In DNA, the CDR3 is TGTGCCAGCGAGGCAGGGTCGGCTAATGAAAAACTGTTTTTT.

The chain links TRBV28 to TRBJ2-2; 8 bases agree with TRBD2. Germline trimming cut 6 bases from V and 6 bases from J; bases unmatched to any gene: 9. The CDR3 contains 15 residues. Germline V gene data show CDR1 as MDHEN and CDR2 as SYDVKM. The CDR3 coding sequence is TGTGCCAGCAGCCCCGGGGGGGCGGTCGCCGGGGAGCTGTTTTTT. This sequence encodes CASSPGGAVAGELFF.

The CDR3 nucleotides are TGTGCCAGCTCACCCGCTAGGGGCGTGGCTAGCTTGGAGCAGTACTTC. This sequence encodes CASSPARGVASLEQYF. This chain connects TRBV18 to TRBJ2-7; possibly TRBD1 or TRBD2 for D (5 bases each). The ends were cut back, 3 bases at V and 7 bases at J, with 22 bases in the middle. Germline CDR1 reads KGHSH; CDR2 reads LQKENI. The CDR3 extends over 16 amino acids.

This clone was counted a single time. V and J are TRBV6-5 and TRBJ2-7, with 12 positions matching TRBD2. Per the germline V gene, CDR1 is MNHEY and CDR2 is SVGAGI. This CDR3 is 14 amino acids long. Trimming at V came to 6 bases and at J to 7 bases, leaving 7 bases not matched to a gene. CDR3 sequence: CASSMTSGRPEQYF. The CDR3 DNA sequence: TGTGCCAGCAGCATGACTAGCGGGAGACCTGAGCAGTACTTC.